This paragraph reports one T cell receptor beta chain. Its antigen is still unknown. Peripheral blood from each donor was collected in a volume of about 10 milliliters. For the second PCR, which ran for 7 to 11 cycles, a sample-barcoded 5' primer and a J-beta primer mix were used. Using its own MiXCR run on the 5' RACE reads, TCRdb lists one record per CDR3 protein. The sample consists of around 990,000 distinct CDR3 sequences, under 40% of them appearing once. The data stem from a study of blood T cells in healthy people across ages. Germline V CDR1 and CDR2: MNHEY, SMNVEV (reference sequence). The CDR3 runs 13 residues. V was cut by 6 bases and J by 0 bases, with 9 bases left in between. Findings and limits, study-wide: Naive CD4+ cell counts and diversity both ran higher in long-lived than in aged donors.

This clonotype was sampled from a man younger than 30 in good health. Material for sequencing was blood. The chain combines TRBV27 with TRBJ2-7; TRBD1 is a possible D gene (6 bases). CDR3 loop: CASRTGYSYEQYF. The CDR3 DNA reads as TGTGCCAGCAGGACAGGATACTCCTACGAGCAGTACTTC.